This passage covers 11 T cell receptor beta chains from one sample sequenced in a study of blood T cell repertoires in COVID-19. Generated by immunoSEQ multiplex PCR, the TCRdb table keeps only in-frame clones and is missing some. The sample consists of 99,000 or so clones, about 88% of them appearing once. Sequencing input: peripheral blood. These receptors all come from a human donor in a cohort sampled during active COVID-19.

The CDR3 region is CASSSSGGAWETQYF. In DNA form, the CDR3 reads TGTGCCAGCAGTTCTAGCGGGGGGGCCTGGGAGACCCAGTACTTC. The V gene is TRBV28, the J gene TRBJ2-5, with 12 bases matching TRBD2. V was clipped by 4 bases and J by 5 bases; unmatched bases: 5. This CDR3 is built from 15 residues. Germline loops: CDR1 MDHEN, CDR2 SYDVKM.

This clone was counted only a few times. The chain recombines TRBV2 with TRBJ1-2; no firm D call. Germline values: CDR1 SNHLY, CDR2 FYNNEI. The length of the CDR3 is 13 residues. The DNA for the CDR3 is TGTGCGACAAAGGAGGGCGAGAACTATGGCTACACCTTC. It specifies CATKEGENYGYTF.

The CDR3 region has the DNA TGTGCCAGCAGCTTAACATTGAACACTGAAGCTTTCTTT. It is translated as CASSLTLNTEAFF. This chain connects TRBV7-9 to TRBJ1-1; D is undetermined. The length of the CDR3 is 13 residues. Trimming took off 2 bases at V and 0 bases at J, with 4 bases between the two ends. CDR1 and CDR2 from the germline V gene are SEHNR and FQNEAQ (reference sequence).

The chain combines TRBV28 with TRBJ2-5, with TRBD1 identical over 10 bases. J lost 2 bases, V lost 3 bases, and 6 bases had no gene match. CDR1 and CDR2 (germline): MDHEN, SYDVKM. This CDR3 is 16 amino acids long. The CDR3 nucleotides are TGTGCCAGCAGTTTTAGACAGGGGGCTAGTCAAGAGACCCAGTACTTC. It codes for CASSFRQGASQETQYF.

The gene calls are TRBV6-5 and TRBJ2-3; D is unresolved. The CDR3 contains 15 residues. The germline gives CDR1 MNHEY, CDR2 SVGAGI. Trimming removed 6 bases at V and 0 bases at J, with 13 bases between. The CDR3 protein is CASRTGSQSTDTQYF. The DNA of the CDR3 is TGTGCCAGCAGAACCGGGTCTCAAAGCACAGATACGCAGTATTTT.

The rearrangement joins TRBV5-4 to TRBJ1-6; D is uncertain. V shed 0 bases and J shed 10 bases, with 8 bases lying between them. CDR1 SGHNT and CDR2 YYREEE come from the germline V gene (reference sequence). The CDR3 has 13 residues. The CDR3 nucleotides are TGTGCCAGCAGCTTGGGGGAGCAATCACCCCTCCACTTT. It specifies CASSLGEQSPLHF.

For the CDR3, the DNA is TGTGCCAGCAGCCCCGGGACAGGGGTTGGTGGGGCCAACGTCCTGACTTTC. Amino acid sequence: CASSPGTGVGGANVLTF. V is TRBV5-4 and J is TRBJ2-6; 10 nucleotides align to TRBD1. The germline V gene has CDR1 SGHNT and CDR2 YYREEE (reference sequence). V gave up 4 bases and J gave up 3 bases; unmatched junction bases: 7. This CDR3 comprises 17 residues.

The rearrangement links TRBV6-5 to TRBJ2-7; TRBD1 matches at 7 bases. V gave up 6 bases and J gave up 5 bases; unmatched junction bases: 10. Germline V gene lookup returns CDR1 MNHEY and CDR2 SVGAGI. This CDR3 spans 14 amino acids. The CDR3 nucleotides are TGTGCCAGCAGCCGGACAGGCCGCCTAGACGAGCAGTACTTC. Translated: CASSRTGRLDEQYF.

This clone was seen a handful of times. The CDR3 here is CASSPAKGLLNEQFF. DNA of the CDR3: TGTGCCAGCAGCCCCGCCAAGGGACTTTTGAATGAGCAGTTCTTC. The rearrangement joins TRBV3-1 (or the pseudogene TRBV3-2) to TRBJ2-1; TRBD2 is a possible D gene (6 bases). The length of the CDR3 is 15 residues. Germline V lookup: CDR1 LGHDT, CDR2 YNNKEL (reference sequence). With 4 bases removed from V and 7 bases from J, the gap between germline ends came to 17 bases.

The rearrangement joins TRBV18 to TRBJ2-4; D possibly corresponds to TRBD1 (6 bases). CDR3 length equals 17 residues. V lost 5 bases and J 0 bases, leaving 17 bases between the germline ends. The germline V gene encodes CDR1 KGHSH and CDR2 LQKENI. CDR3 nucleotides: TGTGCCAGCTCATCTCGGACAGCTAGTCTAGCCAAAAACATTCAGTACTTC. It is translated as CASSSRTASLAKNIQYF.

The chain uses TRBV14 and TRBJ2-7; D possibly corresponds to TRBD1 (6 bases). Trimming took 1 base from V and 2 from J, leaving 12 bases between them. The germline CDR1 and CDR2 sequences are SGHDN and FVKESK. This CDR3 has 15 residues. CDR3 sequence: CASSQAQGPPYEQYF. The CDR3 bases are TGTGCCAGCAGCCAAGCTCAGGGGCCACCCTACGAGCAGTACTTC.